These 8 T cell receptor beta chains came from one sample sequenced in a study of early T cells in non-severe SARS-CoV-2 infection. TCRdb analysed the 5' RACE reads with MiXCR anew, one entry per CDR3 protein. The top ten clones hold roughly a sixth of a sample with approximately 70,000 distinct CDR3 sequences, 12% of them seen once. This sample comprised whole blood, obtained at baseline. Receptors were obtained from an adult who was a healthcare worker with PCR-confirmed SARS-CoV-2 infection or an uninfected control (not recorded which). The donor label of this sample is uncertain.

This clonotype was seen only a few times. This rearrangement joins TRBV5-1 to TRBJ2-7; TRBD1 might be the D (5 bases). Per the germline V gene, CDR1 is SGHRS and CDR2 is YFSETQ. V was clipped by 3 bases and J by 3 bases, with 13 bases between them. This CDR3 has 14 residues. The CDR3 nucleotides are TGCGCCAGCAGCTCAAGACAGCCTAACTACGAGCAGTACTTC. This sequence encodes CASSSRQPNYEQYF.

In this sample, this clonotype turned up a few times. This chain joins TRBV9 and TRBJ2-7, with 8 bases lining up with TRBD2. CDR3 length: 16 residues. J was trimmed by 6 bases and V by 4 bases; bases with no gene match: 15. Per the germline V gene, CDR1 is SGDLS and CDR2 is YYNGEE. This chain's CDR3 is CASSPLGRGDSREQYF. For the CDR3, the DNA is TGTGCCAGCAGCCCCCTTGGGCGGGGGGATTCTCGCGAGCAGTACTTC.

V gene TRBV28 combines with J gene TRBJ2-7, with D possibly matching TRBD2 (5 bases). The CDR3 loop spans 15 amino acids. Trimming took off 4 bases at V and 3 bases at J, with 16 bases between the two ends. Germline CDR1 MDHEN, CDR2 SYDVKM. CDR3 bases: TGTGCCAGCAGTTCCTCCCGGGGATATAGCTACGAGCAGTACTTC. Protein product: CASSSSRGYSYEQYF. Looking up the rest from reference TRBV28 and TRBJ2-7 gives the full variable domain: DVKVTQSSRYLVKRTGEKVFLECVQDMDHENMFWYRQDPGLGLRLIYFSYDVKMKEKGDIPEGYSVSREKKERFSLILESASTNQTSMYLCASSSSRGYSYEQYFGPGTRLTVT.

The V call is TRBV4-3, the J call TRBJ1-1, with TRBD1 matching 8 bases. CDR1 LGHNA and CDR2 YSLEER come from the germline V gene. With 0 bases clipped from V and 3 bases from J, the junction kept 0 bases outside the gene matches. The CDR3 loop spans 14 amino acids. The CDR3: CASSQEDRDTEAFF. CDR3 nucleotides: TGCGCCAGCAGCCAAGAGGACAGGGACACTGAAGCTTTCTTT.

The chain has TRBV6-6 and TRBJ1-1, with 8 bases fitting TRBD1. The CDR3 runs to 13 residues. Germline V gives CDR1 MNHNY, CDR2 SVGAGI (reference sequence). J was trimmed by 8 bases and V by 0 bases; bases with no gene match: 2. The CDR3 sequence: CASSYSDRAEAFF. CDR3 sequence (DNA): TGTGCCAGCAGTTACTCGGACAGGGCCGAAGCTTTCTTT.

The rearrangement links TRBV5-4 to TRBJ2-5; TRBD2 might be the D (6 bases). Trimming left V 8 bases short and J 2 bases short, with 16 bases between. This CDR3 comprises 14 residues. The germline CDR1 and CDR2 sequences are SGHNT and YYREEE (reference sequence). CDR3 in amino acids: CASKLSGLQETQYF. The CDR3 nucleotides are TGTGCCAGTAAATTAAGCGGGTTACAAGAGACCCAGTACTTC.

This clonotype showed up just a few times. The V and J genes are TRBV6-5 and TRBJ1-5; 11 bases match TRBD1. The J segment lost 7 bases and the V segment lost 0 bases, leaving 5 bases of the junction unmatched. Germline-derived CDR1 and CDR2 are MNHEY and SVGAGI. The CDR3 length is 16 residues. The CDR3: CASSYSGTGGGQPQHF. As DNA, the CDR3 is TGTGCCAGCAGTTACTCCGGGACAGGGGGAGGCCAGCCCCAGCATTTT.

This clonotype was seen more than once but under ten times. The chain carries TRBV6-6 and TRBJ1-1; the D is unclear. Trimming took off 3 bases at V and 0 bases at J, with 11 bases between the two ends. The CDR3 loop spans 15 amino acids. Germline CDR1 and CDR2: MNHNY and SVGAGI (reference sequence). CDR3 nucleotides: TGTGCCAGCAGTTATGGCATAGTCATGAACACTGAAGCTTTCTTT. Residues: CASSYGIVMNTEAFF.